These T cell receptor beta chains were read from a single sample in a study of cytomegalovirus exposure and HLA in healthy donors. TCRdb's table, derived via immunoSEQ multiplex PCR, lists solely in-frame clones and lacks some. The sample has some 200,000 clones, roughly 80% seen once. The sequencing sample was made of PBMCs. The receptors stem from a girl aged 10 to 17 in good health and CMV-seronegative. Both conserved end residues are part of each CDR3. The order of the fields is V gene, clone size, J gene, D gene, CDR3 protein, CDR3 DNA. A D gene is named only where the DNA matches it firmly. Expanded clones are given a class, and other clones once, few, many or no size at all.

v_call: TRBV5-4
clone_size: once
j_call: TRBJ1-2
d_call: -
cdr3_aa: CASSLGGMPYYGYTF
cdr3_nt: TGTGCCAGCAGCTTGGGCGGGATGCCTTATTATGGCTACACCTTC

v_call: TRBV28
clone_size: -
j_call: TRBJ1-5
d_call: -
cdr3_aa: CASSLGRASQPQHF
cdr3_nt: TGTGCCAGCAGTTTGGGGAGGGCGAGTCAGCCCCAGCATTTT

v_call: TRBV9
clone_size: -
j_call: TRBJ1-1
d_call: TRBD1
cdr3_aa: CASSPGQGNTEAFF
cdr3_nt: TGTGCCAGCAGCCCGGGACAGGGCAACACTGAAGCTTTCTTT

v_call: TRBV29-1
clone_size: -
j_call: TRBJ1-2
d_call: -
cdr3_aa: CSVDWSAGALSGGYTF
cdr3_nt: TGCAGCGTTGACTGGTCGGCGGGGGCGCTTTCAGGGGGCTACACCTTC

v_call: TRBV18
clone_size: once
j_call: TRBJ1-2
d_call: -
cdr3_aa: CASYLDHFAYGYTF
cdr3_nt: TGTGCCAGCTACCTAGATCACTTCGCTTATGGCTACACCTTC

v_call: TRBV19
clone_size: -
j_call: TRBJ1-1
d_call: -
cdr3_aa: CASSTQVNTEAFF
cdr3_nt: TGTGCCAGTAGTACCCAGGTGAACACTGAAGCTTTCTTT

v_call: TRBV7-3
clone_size: -
j_call: TRBJ2-6
d_call: TRBD1
cdr3_aa: CASSWTGAGANVLTF
cdr3_nt: TGTGCCAGCAGCTGGACAGGGGCCGGGGCCAACGTCCTGACTTTC

v_call: TRBV11-2
clone_size: -
j_call: TRBJ1-5
d_call: TRBD1
cdr3_aa: CASSLRDSRDQPQHF
cdr3_nt: TGTGCCAGCAGCCTTCGGGACAGTCGCGATCAGCCCCAGCATTTT

v_call: TRBV7-3
clone_size: once
j_call: TRBJ2-1
d_call: TRBD2
cdr3_aa: CASSPRVAGTNEQFF
cdr3_nt: TGTGCCAGCAGCCCCCGGGTAGCGGGGACCAATGAGCAGTTCTTC

v_call: TRBV2
clone_size: -
j_call: TRBJ1-5
d_call: TRBD1
cdr3_aa: CASRSGTGDIGGNQPQHF
cdr3_nt: TGTGCCAGCAGGTCCGGGACAGGGGACATAGGCGGCAATCAGCCCCAGCATTTT

v_call: TRBV9
clone_size: -
j_call: TRBJ2-2
d_call: TRBD2
cdr3_aa: CASSVTAGVVTGELFF
cdr3_nt: TGTGCCAGCAGCGTAACGGCGGGAGTGGTCACCGGGGAGCTGTTTTTT

v_call: TRBV7-9
clone_size: -
j_call: TRBJ1-6
d_call: TRBD1
cdr3_aa: CASSYPGTVDNSPLHF
cdr3_nt: TGTGCCAGCAGCTACCCGGGGACAGTAGATAATTCACCCCTCCACTTT

v_call: TRBV27
clone_size: -
j_call: TRBJ2-7
d_call: TRBD2
cdr3_aa: CASSSTGTSNAYEQYF
cdr3_nt: TGTGCCAGCAGTTCGACCGGGACTAGCAACGCTTACGAGCAGTACTTC

v_call: TRBV5-1
clone_size: -
j_call: TRBJ1-3
d_call: TRBD1
cdr3_aa: CASSEDRVSGNTIYF
cdr3_nt: TGCGCCAGCAGCGAGGACAGGGTCTCTGGAAACACCATATATTTT

v_call: TRBV7-2
clone_size: -
j_call: TRBJ2-2
d_call: TRBD1
cdr3_aa: CASSSAQGSAGELFF
cdr3_nt: TGTGCCAGCAGTTCAGCACAGGGGTCTGCCGGGGAGCTGTTTTTT

v_call: TRBV29-1
clone_size: -
j_call: TRBJ1-2
d_call: -
cdr3_aa: CSVEQGTPNYGYTF
cdr3_nt: TGCAGCGTTGAGCAGGGGACCCCCAACTATGGCTACACCTTC

v_call: TRBV5-4
clone_size: -
j_call: TRBJ2-2
d_call: -
cdr3_aa: CASSLPTGNTGELFF
cdr3_nt: TGTGCCAGCAGCTTACCGACGGGGAACACCGGGGAGCTGTTTTTT

v_call: TRBV5-1
clone_size: -
j_call: TRBJ1-3
d_call: -
cdr3_aa: CASSFQGSGNTIYF
cdr3_nt: TGCGCCAGCAGCTTCCAGGGGTCTGGAAACACCATATATTTT

v_call: TRBV6-1
clone_size: -
j_call: TRBJ2-7
d_call: TRBD1
cdr3_aa: CASRLETGIYEQYF
cdr3_nt: TGTGCCAGCAGACTAGAGACAGGGATCTACGAGCAGTACTTC

v_call: TRBV4-1
clone_size: -
j_call: TRBJ2-5
d_call: -
cdr3_aa: CASRLGQFQETQYF
cdr3_nt: TGCGCCAGCAGACTTGGACAGTTCCAAGAGACCCAGTACTTC

v_call: TRBV9
clone_size: -
j_call: TRBJ1-4
d_call: TRBD1
cdr3_aa: CASSATGGVNEKLFF
cdr3_nt: TGTGCCAGCAGCGCTACAGGGGGTGTTAATGAAAAACTGTTTTTT

v_call: TRBV9
clone_size: -
j_call: TRBJ2-1
d_call: TRBD2
cdr3_aa: CASSARAGGLDEQFF
cdr3_nt: TGTGCCAGCAGCGCACGAGCGGGGGGGCTGGATGAGCAGTTCTTC

v_call: TRBV6-5
clone_size: -
j_call: TRBJ2-7
d_call: -
cdr3_aa: CASQGRAYEQYF
cdr3_nt: TGTGCCAGCCAGGGTCGGGCCTACGAGCAGTACTTC

v_call: TRBV15
clone_size: -
j_call: TRBJ2-7
d_call: -
cdr3_aa: CATSRAPAHEQYF
cdr3_nt: TGTGCCACCAGCAGAGCCCCTGCGCACGAGCAGTACTTC

v_call: TRBV2
clone_size: -
j_call: TRBJ1-5
d_call: -
cdr3_aa: CASTWGEGPNQPQHF
cdr3_nt: TGTGCCAGCACCTGGGGGGAGGGCCCCAATCAGCCCCAGCATTTT

v_call: TRBV14
clone_size: -
j_call: TRBJ2-7
d_call: -
cdr3_aa: CASSQPKPPYEQYF
cdr3_nt: TGTGCCAGCAGCCAACCAAAGCCCCCCTACGAGCAGTACTTC

v_call: TRBV7-6
clone_size: -
j_call: TRBJ1-1
d_call: TRBD1
cdr3_aa: CASSSGSGGLNTEAFF
cdr3_nt: TGTGCCAGTTCCTCCGGATCAGGGGGCCTGAACACTGAAGCTTTCTTT

v_call: TRBV7-6
clone_size: -
j_call: TRBJ2-1
d_call: -
cdr3_aa: CASSLGTPGAYNEQFF
cdr3_nt: TGTGCCAGCAGCTTAGGGACCCCGGGGGCCTACAATGAGCAGTTCTTC

v_call: TRBV28
clone_size: -
j_call: TRBJ1-2
d_call: -
cdr3_aa: CASRLIDRENYGYTF
cdr3_nt: TGTGCCAGCAGATTAATTGACAGAGAGAACTATGGCTACACCTTC

v_call: TRBV30
clone_size: -
j_call: TRBJ1-4
d_call: -
cdr3_aa: CAWSSQGVEKLFF
cdr3_nt: TGTGCCTGGAGTTCCCAAGGGGTGGAAAAACTGTTTTTT

v_call: TRBV7-6
clone_size: -
j_call: TRBJ2-7
d_call: -
cdr3_aa: CASSLTGVDEQYF
cdr3_nt: TGTGCCAGCAGCCTGACAGGTGTCGACGAGCAGTACTTC

v_call: TRBV7-2
clone_size: -
j_call: TRBJ1-2
d_call: -
cdr3_aa: CASSSSYSYGYTF
cdr3_nt: TGTGCCAGCAGCTCGTCTTACTCGTATGGCTACACCTTC

v_call: TRBV28
clone_size: -
j_call: TRBJ1-5
d_call: -
cdr3_aa: CASTSRYSNQPQHF
cdr3_nt: TGTGCCAGCACCTCCAGATATAGCAATCAGCCCCAGCATTTT

v_call: TRBV18
clone_size: -
j_call: TRBJ1-2
d_call: -
cdr3_aa: CASSPTSTGSRGYTF
cdr3_nt: TGTGCCAGCTCACCCACCTCAACGGGATCCCGTGGCTACACCTTC

v_call: TRBV10-2
clone_size: -
j_call: TRBJ2-1
d_call: -
cdr3_aa: CASSDVALGYNEQFF
cdr3_nt: TGCGCCAGCAGTGATGTAGCATTGGGCTACAATGAGCAGTTCTTC

v_call: TRBV5-6
clone_size: -
j_call: TRBJ2-2
d_call: TRBD1
cdr3_aa: CASSLVQGDTGELFF
cdr3_nt: TGTGCCAGCAGCTTGGTCCAGGGGGATACCGGGGAGCTGTTTTTT